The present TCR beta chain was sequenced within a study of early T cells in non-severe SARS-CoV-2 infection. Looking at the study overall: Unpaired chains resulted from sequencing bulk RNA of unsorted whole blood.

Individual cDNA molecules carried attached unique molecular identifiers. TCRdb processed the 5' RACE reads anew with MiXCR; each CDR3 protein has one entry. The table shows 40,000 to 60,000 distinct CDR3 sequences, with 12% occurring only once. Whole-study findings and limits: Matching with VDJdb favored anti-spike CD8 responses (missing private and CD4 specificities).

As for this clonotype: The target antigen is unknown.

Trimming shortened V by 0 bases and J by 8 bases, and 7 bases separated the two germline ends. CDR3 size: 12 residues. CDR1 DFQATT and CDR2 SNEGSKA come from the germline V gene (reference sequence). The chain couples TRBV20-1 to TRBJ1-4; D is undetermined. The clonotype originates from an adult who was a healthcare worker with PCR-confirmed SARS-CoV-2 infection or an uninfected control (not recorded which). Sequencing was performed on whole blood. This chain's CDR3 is CSARDLGEKLFF. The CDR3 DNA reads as TGCAGTGCTAGAGACCTGGGGGAAAAACTGTTTTTT.